This T cell receptor beta chain was sequenced during a study of esophageal squamous cell carcinoma under preoperative chemotherapy. Study outcomes and limitations: Paclitaxel-nedaplatin therapy caused immediate, substantial clonotype frequency changes.

TCRdb passed the PCR reads through MiXCR, listing each CDR3 protein once. Of some 10,000 distinct CDR3 sequences listed, roughly half are singletons. Time point indicated: after preoperative PTX-NDP chemotherapy. For this clonotype: Its specificity is not known. At one boundary the junction diverges from the germline segment, which might be a read error.

In germline, CDR1 is SSHAT, CDR2 FNYEAQ (reference sequence). This CDR3 is 17 amino acids long. The chain employs TRBV7-7 and TRBJ2-2; 8 nucleotides agree with TRBD2. Sampling was performed from a patient given preoperative chemotherapy. The sequence was obtained from a human donor with esophageal squamous cell carcinoma. The donor label of this sample is uncertain. The CDR3 sequence: CASSLEPGLAGTDEQFF. DNA for the CDR3: TGTGCTAGCAGCTTAGAACCGGGGCTAGCGGGCACCGATGAGCAGTTTTTT.